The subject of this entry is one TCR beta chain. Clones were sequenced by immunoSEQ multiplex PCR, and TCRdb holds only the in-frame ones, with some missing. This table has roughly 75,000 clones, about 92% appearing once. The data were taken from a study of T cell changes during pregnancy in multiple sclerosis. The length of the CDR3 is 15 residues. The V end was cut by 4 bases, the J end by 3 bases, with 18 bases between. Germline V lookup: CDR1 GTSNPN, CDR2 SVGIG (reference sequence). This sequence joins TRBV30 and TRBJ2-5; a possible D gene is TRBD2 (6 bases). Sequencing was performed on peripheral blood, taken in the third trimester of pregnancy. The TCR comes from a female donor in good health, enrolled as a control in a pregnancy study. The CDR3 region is CAWMKPLAPKETQYF. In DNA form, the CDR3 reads TGTGCCTGGATGAAACCCCTAGCGCCTAAAGAGACCCAGTACTTC.